These 10 T cell receptor beta chains share one sample of origin, sequenced in a study of shared clonotypes between healthy human individuals. Assay: immunoSEQ multiplex PCR; the TCRdb copy retains only in-frame clones and omits some. The sample lists roughly 2.5 million clones; more than 80% were seen once. The sequenced sample consisted of naive CD4+ T cells sorted from blood. The subset was: CD45RA+ positively selected. These receptors all come from a man between 18 and 35 years old in good health.

The V gene is TRBV19, the J gene TRBJ1-5; tentative D call: TRBD1 (6 bases). V lost 3 bases to trimming and J lost 1 base, with 16 bases between them. Looked up from germline, CDR1 is LNHDA and CDR2 is SQIVND (reference sequence). CDR3 length: 17 residues. The DNA of the CDR3 is TGTGCCAGTAGTATTGGACAGTTGCTGAAGAGCAATCAGCCCCAGCATTTT. This encodes CASSIGQLLKSNQPQHF.

The chain recombines TRBV2 with TRBJ1-5; TRBD1 might be the D (6 bases). V was pared by 1 base and J by 7 bases, with 11 bases between. This CDR3 comprises 14 residues. Germline V lookup: CDR1 SNHLY, CDR2 FYNNEI. DNA for the CDR3: TGTGCCAGCAGTGAAGATACAGGGTGGCAGCCCCAGCATTTT. Its protein is CASSEDTGWQPQHF.

V is TRBV2 and J is TRBJ2-7; 7 positions match TRBD2. Trimming took 11 bases from V and 2 from J; bases not matched to a gene: 6. Germline assignment: CDR1 SNHLY and CDR2 FYNNEI. The CDR3 runs 12 residues. Here the CDR3 reads CAGRGEAYEQYF. DNA for the CDR3: TGTGCCGGCCGGGGGGAGGCCTACGAGCAGTACTTC.

Regarding this clone: The sample carries other DNA sequences with the same CDR3. The chain combines TRBV2 with TRBJ1-1; 8 bases line up with TRBD1. With V trimmed by 6 bases and J by 7 bases, 7 bases remained unmatched. Germline V gene sequence: CDR1 SNHLY, CDR2 FYNNEI. The CDR3 runs 13 residues. The CDR3 sequence is CASSGQGAGEAFF. For the CDR3, the DNA is TGTGCCAGCAGCGGCCAGGGGGCAGGTGAAGCTTTCTTT.

V is TRBV7-9 and J is TRBJ2-1, with D tentatively TRBD1 or TRBD2 (6 bases each). Deletions cut 3 bases from V and 9 bases from J, with 15 bases between. The germline CDR1 and CDR2 sequences are SEHNR and FQNEAQ (reference sequence). The CDR3 is made up of 14 amino acids. CDR3 coding DNA: TGTGCCAGCAGCTTTAGCGGAGGGGGAGGTGAGCAGTTCTTC. As protein: CASSFSGGGGEQFF.

The chain uses TRBV7-2 and TRBJ2-1, with 8 bases that match TRBD1. Trimming took 3 bases from V and 10 from J; bases not matched to a gene: 5. The germline CDR1 and CDR2 sequences are SGHTA and FQGNSA. The CDR3 runs to 13 residues. This CDR3 reads CASSFQTGDEQFF. The CDR3 bases are TGTGCCAGCAGCTTCCAGACAGGGGACGAGCAGTTCTTC.

V usage is TRBV4-1 and J usage is TRBJ1-6, with no clear D. Germline CDR1 is MGHRA and CDR2 is YSYEKL. This CDR3 is 16 amino acids long. Trimming cost V 1 base and J 13 bases, with 20 bases left between them. This CDR3 reads CASSQATKDTGGPLHF. CDR3 coding DNA: TGCGCCAGCAGCCAAGCAACCAAAGACACTGGTGGGCCCCTCCACTTT.

The chain has TRBV7-2 and TRBJ1-6; D call uncertain. In germline, CDR1 is SGHTA, CDR2 FQGNSA. CDR3 length: 15 residues. V lost 2 bases and J lost 0, with 5 bases in between. The CDR3 DNA sequence: TGTGCCAGCAGCTTAAGTGCCTCCTATAATTCACCCCTCCACTTT. This sequence encodes CASSLSASYNSPLHF. Variable domain in full (rest from reference TRBV7-2 and TRBJ1-6): GAGVSQSPSNKVTEKGKDVELRCDPISGHTALYWYRQSLGQGLEFLIYFQGNSAPDKSGLPSDRFSAERTGGSVSTLTIQRTQQEDSAVYLCASSLSASYNSPLHFGNGTRLTVT.

Note on this clone: Additional DNA sequences in this sample encode the identical CDR3. J is TRBJ2-7 and V is TRBV11-2; D is uncertain. The CDR3 is 13 residues long. Germline V gives CDR1 SGHAT, CDR2 FQNNGV. Trimming stripped 1 base from V and 0 bases from J, with 4 bases between. CDR3 protein: CASSLGRSYEQYF. DNA for the CDR3: TGTGCCAGCAGCTTAGGACGCTCCTACGAGCAGTACTTC.

CDR3 in amino acids: CASRGTDRLYGYTF. CDR3 DNA sequence: TGTGCCAGCAGGGGCACGGACAGGCTTTATGGCTACACCTTC. V and J are TRBV2 and TRBJ1-2, with 7 bases lining up with TRBD1. Germline V lookup: CDR1 SNHLY, CDR2 FYNNEI. The CDR3 is 14 residues long. Trimming removed 6 bases from V and 5 bases from J; junction bases left unmatched: 9. The whole variable domain, filled in from reference TRBV2 and TRBJ1-2, reads EPEVTQTPSHQVTQMGQEVILRCVPISNHLYFYWYRQILGQKVEFLVSFYNNEISEKSEIFDDQFSVERPDGSNFTLKIRSTKLEDSAMYFCASRGTDRLYGYTFGSGTRLTVV.